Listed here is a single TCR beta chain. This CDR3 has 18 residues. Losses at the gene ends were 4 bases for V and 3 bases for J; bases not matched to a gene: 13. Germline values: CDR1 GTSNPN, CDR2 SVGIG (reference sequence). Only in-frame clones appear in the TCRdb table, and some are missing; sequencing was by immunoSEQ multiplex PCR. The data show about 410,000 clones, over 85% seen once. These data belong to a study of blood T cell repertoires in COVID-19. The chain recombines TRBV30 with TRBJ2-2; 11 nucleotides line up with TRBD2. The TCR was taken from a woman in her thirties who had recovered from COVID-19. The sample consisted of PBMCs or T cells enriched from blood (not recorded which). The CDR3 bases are TGTGCCTGGACCGACTTTAGCGGGAGGGCCTGGGACACCGGGGAGCTGTTTTTT. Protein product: CAWTDFSGRAWDTGELFF.